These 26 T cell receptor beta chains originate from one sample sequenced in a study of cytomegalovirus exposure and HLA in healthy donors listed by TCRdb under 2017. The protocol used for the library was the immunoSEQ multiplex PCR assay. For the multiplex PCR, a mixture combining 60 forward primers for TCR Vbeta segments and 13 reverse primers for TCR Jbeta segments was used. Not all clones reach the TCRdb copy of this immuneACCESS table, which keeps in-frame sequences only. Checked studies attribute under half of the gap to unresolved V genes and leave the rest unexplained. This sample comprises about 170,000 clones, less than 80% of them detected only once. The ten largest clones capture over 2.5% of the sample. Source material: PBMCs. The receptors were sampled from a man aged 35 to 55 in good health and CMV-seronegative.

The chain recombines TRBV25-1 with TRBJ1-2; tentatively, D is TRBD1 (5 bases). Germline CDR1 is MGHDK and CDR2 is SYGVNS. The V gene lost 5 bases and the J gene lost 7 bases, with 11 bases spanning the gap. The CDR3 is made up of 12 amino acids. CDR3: CASSLGASGYTF. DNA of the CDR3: TGTGCCAGCAGTCTAGGGGCCAGTGGCTACACCTTC.

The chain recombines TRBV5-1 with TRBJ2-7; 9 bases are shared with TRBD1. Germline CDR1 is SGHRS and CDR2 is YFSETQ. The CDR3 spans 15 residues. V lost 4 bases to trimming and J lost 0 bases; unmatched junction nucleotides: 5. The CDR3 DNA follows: TGCGCCAGCAGCGCCTGGACAGGGGCCTCCTACGAGCAGTACTTC. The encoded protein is CASSAWTGASYEQYF. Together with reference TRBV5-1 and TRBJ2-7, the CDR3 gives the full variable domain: KAGVTQTPRYLIKTRGQQVTLSCSPISGHRSVSWYQQTPGQGLQFLFEYFSETQRNKGNFPGRFSGRQFSNSRSEMNVSTLELGDSALYLCASSAWTGASYEQYFGPGTRLTVT.

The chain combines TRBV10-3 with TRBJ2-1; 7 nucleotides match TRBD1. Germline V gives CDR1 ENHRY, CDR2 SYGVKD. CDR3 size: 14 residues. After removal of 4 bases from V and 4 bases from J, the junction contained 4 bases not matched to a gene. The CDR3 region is CAISAGTEYNEQFF. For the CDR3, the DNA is TGTGCCATCAGTGCCGGGACAGAGTACAATGAGCAGTTCTTC.

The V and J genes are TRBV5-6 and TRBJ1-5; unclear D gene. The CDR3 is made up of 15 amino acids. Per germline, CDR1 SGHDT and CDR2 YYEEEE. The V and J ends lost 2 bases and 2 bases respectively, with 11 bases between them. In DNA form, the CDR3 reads TGTGCCAGCAGCTTTATGGTGGGAGGCAATCAGCCCCAGCATTTT. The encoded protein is CASSFMVGGNQPQHF.

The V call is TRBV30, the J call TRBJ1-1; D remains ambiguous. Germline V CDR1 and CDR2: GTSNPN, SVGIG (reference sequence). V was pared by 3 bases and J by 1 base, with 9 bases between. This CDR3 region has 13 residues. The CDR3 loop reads CAWRLRWNTEAFF. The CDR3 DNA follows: TGTGCCTGGAGACTGAGATGGAACACTGAAGCTTTCTTT. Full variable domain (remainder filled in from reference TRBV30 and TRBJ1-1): SQTIHQWPATLVQPVGSPLSLECTVEGTSNPNLYWYRQAAGRGLQLLFYSVGIGQISSEVPQNLSASRPQDRQFILSSKKLLLSDSGFYLCAWRLRWNTEAFFGQGTRLTVV.

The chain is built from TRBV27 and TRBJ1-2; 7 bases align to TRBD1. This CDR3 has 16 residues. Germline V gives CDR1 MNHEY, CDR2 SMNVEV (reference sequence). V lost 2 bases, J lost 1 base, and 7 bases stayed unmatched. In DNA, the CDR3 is TGTGCCAGCAGTTTACGCCAAGGGACAGATAACTATGGCTACACCTTC. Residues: CASSLRQGTDNYGYTF.

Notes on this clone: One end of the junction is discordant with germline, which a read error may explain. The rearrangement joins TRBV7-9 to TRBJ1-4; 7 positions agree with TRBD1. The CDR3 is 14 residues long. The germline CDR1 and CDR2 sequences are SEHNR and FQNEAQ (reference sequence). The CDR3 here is CSSSLYRGNEKLFF. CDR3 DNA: TGTTCCAGCAGCTTATACAGGGGTAATGAAAAACTGTTTTTT.

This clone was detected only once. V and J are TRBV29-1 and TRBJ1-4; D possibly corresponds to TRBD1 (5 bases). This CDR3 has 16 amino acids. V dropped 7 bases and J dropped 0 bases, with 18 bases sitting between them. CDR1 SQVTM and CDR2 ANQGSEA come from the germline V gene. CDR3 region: CSATDPDSATNEKLFF. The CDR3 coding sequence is TGCAGCGCCACAGACCCCGACAGCGCAACTAATGAAAAACTGTTTTTT.

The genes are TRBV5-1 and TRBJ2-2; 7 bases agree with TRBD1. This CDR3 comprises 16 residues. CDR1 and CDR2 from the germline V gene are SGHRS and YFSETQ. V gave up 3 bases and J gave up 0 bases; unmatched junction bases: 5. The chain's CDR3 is CASSSTGQSNTGELFF. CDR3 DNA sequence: TGCGCCAGCAGCTCGACAGGGCAATCGAACACCGGGGAGCTGTTTTTT. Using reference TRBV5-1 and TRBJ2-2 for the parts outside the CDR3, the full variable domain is KAGVTQTPRYLIKTRGQQVTLSCSPISGHRSVSWYQQTPGQGLQFLFEYFSETQRNKGNFPGRFSGRQFSNSRSEMNVSTLELGDSALYLCASSSTGQSNTGELFFGEGSRLTVL.

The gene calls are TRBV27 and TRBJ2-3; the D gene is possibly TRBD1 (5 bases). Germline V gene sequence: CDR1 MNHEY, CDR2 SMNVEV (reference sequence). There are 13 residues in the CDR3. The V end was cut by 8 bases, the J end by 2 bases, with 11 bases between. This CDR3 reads CASWAGSTDTQYF. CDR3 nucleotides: TGTGCCAGCTGGGCAGGGTCCACAGATACGCAGTATTTT.

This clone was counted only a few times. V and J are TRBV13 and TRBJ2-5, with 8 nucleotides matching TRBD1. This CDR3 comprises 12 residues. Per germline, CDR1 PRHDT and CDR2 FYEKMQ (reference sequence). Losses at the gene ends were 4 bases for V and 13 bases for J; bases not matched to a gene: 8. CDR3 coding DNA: TGTGCCAGCAGCTCCCTAGGACAGGGCACGTACTTC. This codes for CASSSLGQGTYF.

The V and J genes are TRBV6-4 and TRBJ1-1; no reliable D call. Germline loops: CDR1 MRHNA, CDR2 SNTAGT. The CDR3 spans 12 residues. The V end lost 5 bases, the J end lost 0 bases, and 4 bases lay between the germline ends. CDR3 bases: TGTGCCAGCAGTCGGGTGAACACTGAAGCTTTCTTT. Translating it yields CASSRVNTEAFF.

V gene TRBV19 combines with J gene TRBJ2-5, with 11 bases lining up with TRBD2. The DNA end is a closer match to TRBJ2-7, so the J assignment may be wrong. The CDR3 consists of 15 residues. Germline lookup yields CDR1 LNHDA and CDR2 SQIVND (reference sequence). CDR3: CASSSGGTSGYEQYF. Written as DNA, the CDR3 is TGTGCCAGTAGTAGTGGTGGGACTAGCGGCTACGAGCAGTACTTC.

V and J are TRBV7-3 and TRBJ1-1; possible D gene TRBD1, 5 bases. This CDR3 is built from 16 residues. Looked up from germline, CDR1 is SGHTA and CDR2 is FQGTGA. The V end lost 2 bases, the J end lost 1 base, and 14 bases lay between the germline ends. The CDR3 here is CASSLQSLGPNTEAFF. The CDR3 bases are TGTGCCAGCAGCTTACAGTCGTTGGGGCCGAACACTGAAGCTTTCTTT.

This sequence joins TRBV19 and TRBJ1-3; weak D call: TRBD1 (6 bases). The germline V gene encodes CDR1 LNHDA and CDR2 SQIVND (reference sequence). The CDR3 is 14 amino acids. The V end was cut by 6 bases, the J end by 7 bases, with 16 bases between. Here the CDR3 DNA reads TGTGCCAGTAGAACATTGGACAGCCGGAACACCATATATTTT. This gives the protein CASRTLDSRNTIYF.

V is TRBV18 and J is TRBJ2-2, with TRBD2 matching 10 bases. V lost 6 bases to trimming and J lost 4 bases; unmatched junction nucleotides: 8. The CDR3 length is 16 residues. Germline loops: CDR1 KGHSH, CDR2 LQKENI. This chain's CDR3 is CASSTPGLARTGELFF. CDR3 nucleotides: TGTGCCAGCTCTACTCCGGGACTAGCGCGCACCGGGGAGCTGTTTTTT.

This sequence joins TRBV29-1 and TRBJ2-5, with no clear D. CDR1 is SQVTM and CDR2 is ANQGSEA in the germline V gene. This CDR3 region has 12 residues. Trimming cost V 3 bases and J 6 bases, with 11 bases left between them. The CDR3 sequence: CSVERSPKTQYF. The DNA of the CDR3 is TGCAGCGTTGAGAGATCCCCGAAGACCCAGTACTTC.

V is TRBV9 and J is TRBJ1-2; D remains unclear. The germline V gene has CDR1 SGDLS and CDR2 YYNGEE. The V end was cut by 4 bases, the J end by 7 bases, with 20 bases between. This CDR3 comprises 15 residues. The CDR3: CASSTNDGEVSGYTF. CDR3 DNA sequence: TGTGCCAGCAGCACTAACGACGGGGAGGTCTCTGGCTACACCTTC.

The CDR3 DNA is TGTGCCAGCAGTTTAGGAGTAGCGGTTAACACCGGGGAGCTGTTTTTT. This encodes CASSLGVAVNTGELFF. This chain connects TRBV27 to TRBJ2-2; D perhaps matches TRBD2 (6 bases). V lost 2 bases to trimming and J lost 2 bases, with 12 bases between them. Per the germline V gene, CDR1 is MNHEY and CDR2 is SMNVEV (reference sequence). The CDR3 has 16 residues.

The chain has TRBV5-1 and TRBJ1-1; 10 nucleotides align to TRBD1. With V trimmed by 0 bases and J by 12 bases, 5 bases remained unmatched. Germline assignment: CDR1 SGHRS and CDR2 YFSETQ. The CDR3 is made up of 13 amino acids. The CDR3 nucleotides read TGCGCCAGCAGCTTGGGACAGGGGGCCAGGACTTTCTTT. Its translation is CASSLGQGARTFF.

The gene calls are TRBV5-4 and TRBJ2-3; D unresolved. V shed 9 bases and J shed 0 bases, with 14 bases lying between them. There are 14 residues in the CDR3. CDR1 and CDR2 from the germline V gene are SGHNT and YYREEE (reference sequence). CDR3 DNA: TGTGCCATGGCCTTGGTCTTGAGCACAGATACGCAGTATTTT. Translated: CAMALVLSTDTQYF. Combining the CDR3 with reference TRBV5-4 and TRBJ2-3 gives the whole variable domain ETGVTQSPTHLIKTRGQQVTLRCSSQSGHNTVSWYQQALGQGPQFIFQYYREEENGRGNFPPRFSGLQFPNYSSELNVNALELDDSALYLCAMALVLSTDTQYFGPGTRLTVL.

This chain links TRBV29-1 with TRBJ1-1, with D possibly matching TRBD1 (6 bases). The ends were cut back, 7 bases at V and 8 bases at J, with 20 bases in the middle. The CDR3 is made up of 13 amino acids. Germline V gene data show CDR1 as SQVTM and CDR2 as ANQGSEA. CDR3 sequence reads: CSAKRDNQAEAFF. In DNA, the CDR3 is TGCAGCGCCAAACGGGACAACCAAGCCGAAGCTTTCTTT.

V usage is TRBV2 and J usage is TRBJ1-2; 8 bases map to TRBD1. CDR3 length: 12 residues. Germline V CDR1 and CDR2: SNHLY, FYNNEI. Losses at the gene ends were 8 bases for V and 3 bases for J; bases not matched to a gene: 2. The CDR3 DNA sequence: TGTGCCAGCGGGGACAGGTACTATGGCTACACCTTC. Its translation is CASGDRYYGYTF.

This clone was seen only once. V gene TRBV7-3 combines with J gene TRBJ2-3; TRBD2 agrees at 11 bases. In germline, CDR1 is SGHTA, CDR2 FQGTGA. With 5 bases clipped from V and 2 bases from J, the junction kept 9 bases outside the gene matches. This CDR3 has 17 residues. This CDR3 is CASSPTGTSGPTDTQYF. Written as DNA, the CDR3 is TGTGCCAGCAGCCCCACCGGGACTAGCGGACCCACAGATACGCAGTATTTT.

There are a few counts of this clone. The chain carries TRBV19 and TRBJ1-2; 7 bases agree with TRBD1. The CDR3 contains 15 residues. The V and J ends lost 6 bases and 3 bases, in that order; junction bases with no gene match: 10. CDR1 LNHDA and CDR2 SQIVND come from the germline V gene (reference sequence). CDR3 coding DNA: TGTGCCAGTAGCCACGGGACAGATATTGACTATGGCTACACCTTC. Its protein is CASSHGTDIDYGYTF.

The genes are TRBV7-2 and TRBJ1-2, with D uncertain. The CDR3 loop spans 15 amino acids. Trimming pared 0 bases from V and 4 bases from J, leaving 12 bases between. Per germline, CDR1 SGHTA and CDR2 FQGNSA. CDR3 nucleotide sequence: TGTGCCAGCAGCTTAGCTCCCCAGGCCCTCTATGGCTACACCTTC. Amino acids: CASSLAPQALYGYTF. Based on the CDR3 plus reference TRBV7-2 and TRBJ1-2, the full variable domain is GAGVSQSPSNKVTEKGKDVELRCDPISGHTALYWYRQSLGQGLEFLIYFQGNSAPDKSGLPSDRFSAERTGGSVSTLTIQRTQQEDSAVYLCASSLAPQALYGYTFGSGTRLTVV.